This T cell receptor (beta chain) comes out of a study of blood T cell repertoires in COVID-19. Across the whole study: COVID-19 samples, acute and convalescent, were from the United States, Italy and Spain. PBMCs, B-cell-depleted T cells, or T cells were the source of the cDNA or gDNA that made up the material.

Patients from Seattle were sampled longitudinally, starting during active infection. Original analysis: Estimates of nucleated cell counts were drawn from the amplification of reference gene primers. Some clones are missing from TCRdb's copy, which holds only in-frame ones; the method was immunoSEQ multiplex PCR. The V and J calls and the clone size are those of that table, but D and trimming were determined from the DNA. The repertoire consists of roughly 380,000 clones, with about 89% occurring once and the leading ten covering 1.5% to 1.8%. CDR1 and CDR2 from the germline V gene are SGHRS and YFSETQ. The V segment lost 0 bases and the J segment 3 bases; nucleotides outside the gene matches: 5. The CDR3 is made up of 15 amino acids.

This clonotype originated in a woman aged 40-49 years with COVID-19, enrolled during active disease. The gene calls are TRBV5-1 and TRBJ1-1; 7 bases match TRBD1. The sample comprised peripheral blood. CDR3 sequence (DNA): TGCGCCAGCAGCTTGGAGGGGGCGGGGTACACTGAAGCTTTCTTT. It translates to CASSLEGAGYTEAFF.